This T cell receptor (beta chain) was profiled in a study of CD8+CD57+ T cells in acquired aplastic anemia (dated by TCRdb to 2017 to 2018). Regarding the research as a whole: DNA extracted from sorted CD4+ and CD8+ cells had a mean of roughly 3 ug, with a range of 0.2 to 27.4 ug. For healthy donor samples, the average read count was about 9.9 million for CD4+ cells and around 12 million for CD8+ cells.

What the work shows at the level of the full study, not this receptor alone: Around 27 CD8+ CDR3 sequences were found in both patients and controls but appeared to be highly expressed in patients and within the immunodominant clones of the patients. Patients and healthy controls showed no significant difference in CD8+ Simpson's diversity (P=0.060).

In the study, sorted CD4+ and CD8+ blood T cells from patients with severe aplastic anemia and from healthy subjects underwent deep sequencing of TCR repertoires. Ficoll-Paque density gradient centrifugation was used to isolate peripheral blood mononuclear cells. Before DNA extraction, CD4+ and CD8+ T cells were sorted with FACS or magnetic beads. TCR beta VDJ combination and CDR3 sequence profiling used genomic DNA as the template. An Illumina HiSeq 2000 was used for TCR repertoire sequencing. Per the source publication's procedure: TRBV/TRBJ rearrangement plots, CDR3 size and DJ length profiles, and Simpson's diversity index were used to evaluate the repertoires. Whichever DNA sequence was most abundant in the deep sequencing data was defined as the immunodominant clone. CDR3 amino acid sequences were screened for sharing across subjects and were compared with published repertoires and the VDJdb database. The raw public data were reprocessed by TCRdb itself: fastp quality trimming at Q25, MiXCR clonotype calling, in-frame beta chains only. CDR3 protein duplicates are merged, each entry listing the most common genes and DNA. Clone size and V and J calls follow TCRdb, not the original study. The sample table lists about 180,000 distinct CDR3 sequences, roughly half of them with a count of one. Together, the top ten hold approximately 2.9% of the sample.

This clonotype is a singleton in its sample. No antigen is known for it. Without the conserved terminal phenylalanine or tryptophan, this CDR3 likely stems from a read error. This receptor was obtained from a human donor in good health. Sequencing input: sorted CD4+, CD8+, or CD8+CD57+ T cells (not recorded which) from PBMCs.

In nucleotide form, the sequence is TGTGCCATCAGTGAGTCCGCGAGCGGGGGCACACTCTACGAGCAGTACCTC. Its protein product is CAISESASGGTLYEQYL. Rearrangement joined TRBV10-3 to TRBJ2-7, and TRBD2 aligns with 8 junction nucleotides. CDR1 and CDR2, per the germline V gene, are ENHRY and SYGVKD. The CDR3 comprises 17 residues, both ends counted. The read is trimmed to its CDR3 DNA, 51 bases read in frame from base 1. Trimming removed 0 bases from V and 3 bases from J; the gene matches leave 10 bases unexplained.